These 5 T cell receptor beta chains share one sample of origin, sequenced in a study of beta chain features in type 1 diabetes. cDNA synthesis used the whole RNA isolate, giving expressed TCRB sequences. Profiling relied on immunoSEQ multiplex PCR, and the TCRdb table lists in-frame clones only, not all of them. The sample lists 400,000 to 550,000 clones; about an eighth were seen once. Sequencing used naive CD4+ T cells from blood. These TCRs come from a woman aged 18-30 years in good health.

The chain combines TRBV14 with TRBJ2-3; D is perhaps TRBD2 (6 bases). This CDR3 spans 14 amino acids. V was trimmed by 1 base and J by 12 bases, leaving 17 bases between them. Looked up from germline, CDR1 is SGHDN and CDR2 is FVKESK. The CDR3 sequence is CASSQVFSGGAQYF. CDR3 sequence (DNA): TGTGCCAGCAGCCAAGTTTTTAGCGGAGGGGCCCAGTATTTT.

The chain carries TRBV4-1 and TRBJ1-2; TRBD1 is a possible D gene (5 bases). The CDR3 is 14 amino acids. Germline V gives CDR1 MGHRA, CDR2 YSYEKL. The V end lost 3 bases, the J end lost 0 bases, and 8 bases lay between the germline ends. In nucleotides, the CDR3 is TGCGCCAGCAGCCAGGGGGGATCTAACTATGGCTACACCTTC. This codes for CASSQGGSNYGYTF.

This clone was detected only a few times. This rearrangement joins TRBV30 to TRBJ2-1, with D uncertain. CDR1 and CDR2 (germline): GTSNPN, SVGIG (reference sequence). The CDR3 is made up of 10 amino acids. V lost 7 bases to trimming and J lost 8 bases, with 9 bases between them. In DNA, the CDR3 is TGTGCCTATCGGTGGGATGAGCAGTTCTTC. Its translation is CAYRWDEQFF.

This rearrangement joins TRBV4-1 to TRBJ2-7; D is possibly TRBD2 (5 bases). V gave up 1 base and J gave up 2 bases, with 12 bases separating them. Germline V gene lookup returns CDR1 MGHRA and CDR2 YSYEKL. The CDR3 consists of 15 residues. The CDR3 sequence is CASSQGEAGTYEQYF. DNA of the CDR3: TGCGCCAGCAGCCAAGGGGAAGCCGGGACCTACGAGCAGTACTTC.

This clone was seen only a few times. The gene calls are TRBV6-5 and TRBJ2-5; maybe TRBD2 (6 bases). The CDR3 contains 14 residues. V dropped 5 bases and J dropped 5 bases, with 15 bases sitting between them. The germline gives CDR1 MNHEY, CDR2 SVGAGI. The CDR3 region has the DNA TGTGCCAGCAGTACACATGCTGGGGGGGAGACCCAGTACTTC. Translated: CASSTHAGGETQYF.